This T cell receptor beta chain was recorded in a study of cytomegalovirus exposure and HLA in healthy donors. Overall study results and limits: Within an earlier analysis, most TCR beta V segments proved productive either about 90% or about 30% of the time. Links to common viral pathogens appeared, in a later analysis, for several of the most significant clusters.

A word on this clone: What it recognizes is unknown.

Germline values: CDR1 SGHRS, CDR2 YFSETQ. The CDR3 is 13 residues long. The V and J ends lost 4 bases and 2 bases, in that order; junction bases with no gene match: 2. Vbeta (60) and Jbeta (13) primers were used in the PCR. Profiled with immunoSEQ multiplex PCR; TCRdb holds only in-frame clones, not every one. The table has roughly 70,000 clones, approximately 70% seen once. The sequenced material came from PBMCs. This clonotype originated in a male donor in good health and CMV-seropositive. This chain links TRBV5-1 with TRBJ1-2; TRBD1 matches at 7 bases. The CDR3 nucleotides read TGCGCCAGCAGCGGACAGGTGAACTATGGCTACACCTTC. Translation: CASSGQVNYGYTF.